A selection of T cell receptor beta chains follows, all from one sample in a study of beta chain features in type 1 diabetes. Using immunoSEQ multiplex PCR, the repertoire was profiled, and TCRdb retains in-frame clones only, with some absent. The sample holds approximately 330,000 clones; approximately 11% are singletons and the top ten take 0.015%. The sample taken for sequencing was naive CD4+ T cells from blood. The receptors shown here come from a young woman in good health. CDR3s include the opening cysteine and the closing phenylalanine or tryptophan. The D gene is left open where the match is weak. Clone size is stated in some rows and not others, as once, few, many or a class when expanded.

TRBJ1-1,few,TRBD1,TRBV6-6,CASSYGQGGYTEAFF
TRBJ1-2,few,NA,TRBV28,CASFTGFRPSYGYTF
TRBJ2-7,NA,NA,TRBV5-1,CASNSYEQYF
TRBJ2-1,few,TRBD1,TRBV6-6,CASSTPGQGTNEQFF
TRBJ1-1,NA,NA,TRBV18,CASSQAGIWDTEAFF
TRBJ2-2,few,TRBD1,TRBV7-2,CASSRGPTGELFF
TRBJ1-2,NA,TRBD1,TRBV5-1,CASSEKQGGNYGYTF
TRBJ2-3,NA,NA,TRBV7-9,CASSFLRQTTDTQYF
TRBJ2-7,once,TRBD1,TRBV11-1,CASSSSGTGPYEQYF
TRBJ2-5,NA,NA,TRBV29-1,CSVEDVKRAYQETQYF
TRBJ2-2,NA,TRBD2,TRBV29-1,CSVSRTRVGGELFF
TRBJ2-7,few,TRBD1,TRBV25-1,CASSVGTGRYEQYF
TRBJ2-7,few,NA,TRBV28,CASSSGTSPYEQYF
TRBJ2-5,NA,NA,TRBV18,CASSPADQETQYF
TRBJ2-3,NA,TRBD2,TRBV28,CASSGASSGYASTDTQYF
TRBJ1-1,once,NA,TRBV10-3,CAISGQYNTEAFF
TRBJ2-1,NA,TRBD2,TRBV28,CASSTGLAGAYNEQFF
TRBJ2-1,NA,TRBD2,TRBV7-2,CASSLAERESSYNEQFF
TRBJ1-5,NA,NA,TRBV19,CASRRSGEPQPQHF
TRBJ2-1,NA,NA,TRBV7-2,CASSKQGLAGGGGQFF